This TCR beta chain was recovered during a study of prognosis after radiotherapy for stage I lung cancer. Study-level information: The radiotherapy was SBRT split into 3 to 5 fractions, giving a biologically effective dose of at least 100 Gy.

The germline V gene encodes CDR1 DFQATT and CDR2 SNEGSKA (reference sequence). CDR3 length: 13 residues. V shed 1 base, J shed 3 bases, and the junction held 1 base outside the gene matches. Many counts were recorded for this clonotype. Its antigen remains unknown. Starting from genomic DNA, TCR beta CDR3 was amplified through two-round multiplex PCR. With primers specific to each TRBV and TRBJ gene, the first-round PCR was performed. TCRdb itself ran the multiplex PCR reads through MiXCR, one entry per CDR3 protein. Of some 27,000 distinct CDR3 sequences listed, less than 35% were seen once; the top ten hold around an eighth. Study observations and caveats: With medians of approximately 9,100 versus 7,200, unique TCR clone counts fell after stereotactic body radiation therapy. Patients without metastases reportedly showed TRBV and TRBJ gene usage unlike that of patients with metastases.

The source of this sequence is a donor over 45 with non-small cell lung cancer. The chain links TRBV20-1 to TRBJ2-3, with TRBD2 matching 7 bases. Specimen: PBMCs, collected before or after stereotactic body radiation therapy (not recorded which). CDR3 nucleotide sequence: TGCAGTGCTAGAGTGGGGGGGACAGATACGCAGTATTTT. Amino acids: CSARVGGTDTQYF.